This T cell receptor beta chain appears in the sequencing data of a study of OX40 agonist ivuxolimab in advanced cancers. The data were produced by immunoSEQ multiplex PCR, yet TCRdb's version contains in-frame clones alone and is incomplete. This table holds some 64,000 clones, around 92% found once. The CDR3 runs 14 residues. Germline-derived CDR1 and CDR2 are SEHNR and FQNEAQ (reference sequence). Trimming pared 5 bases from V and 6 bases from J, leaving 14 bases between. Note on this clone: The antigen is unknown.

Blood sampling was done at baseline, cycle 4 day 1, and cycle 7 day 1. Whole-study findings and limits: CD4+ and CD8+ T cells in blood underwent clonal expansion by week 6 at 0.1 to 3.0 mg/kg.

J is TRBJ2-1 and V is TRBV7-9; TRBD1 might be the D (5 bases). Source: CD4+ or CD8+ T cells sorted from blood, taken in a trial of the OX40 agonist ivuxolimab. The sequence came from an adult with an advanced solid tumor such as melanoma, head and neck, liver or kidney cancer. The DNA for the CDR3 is TGTGCCAGCAGCCCACCAGGGTTCGGCAATGAGCAGTTCTTC. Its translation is CASSPPGFGNEQFF.